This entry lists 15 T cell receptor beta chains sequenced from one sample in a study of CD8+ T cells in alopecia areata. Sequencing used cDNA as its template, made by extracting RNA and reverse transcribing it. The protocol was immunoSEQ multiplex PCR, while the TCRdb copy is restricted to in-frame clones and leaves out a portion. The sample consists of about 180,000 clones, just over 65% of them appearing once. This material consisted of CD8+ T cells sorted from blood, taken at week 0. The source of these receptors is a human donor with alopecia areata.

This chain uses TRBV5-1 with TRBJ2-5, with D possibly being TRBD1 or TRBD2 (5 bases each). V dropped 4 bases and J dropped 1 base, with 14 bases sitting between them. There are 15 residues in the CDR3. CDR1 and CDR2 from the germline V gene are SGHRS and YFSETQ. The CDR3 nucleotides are TGCGCCAGCAGCAATGTGGAGGACATCCAAGAGACCCAGTACTTC. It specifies CASSNVEDIQETQYF.

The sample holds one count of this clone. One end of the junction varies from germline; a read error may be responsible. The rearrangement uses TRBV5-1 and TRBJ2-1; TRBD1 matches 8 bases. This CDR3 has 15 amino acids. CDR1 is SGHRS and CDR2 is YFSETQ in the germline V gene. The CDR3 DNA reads TGCGCCAGCAGCTTCCGGGACAGGCTCTACGATGAGCAGTTCTTC. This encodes CASSFRDRLYDEQFF. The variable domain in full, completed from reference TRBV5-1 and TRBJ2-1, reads KAGVTQTPRYLIKTRGQQVTLSCSPISGHRSVSWYQQTPGQGLQFLFEYFSETQRNKGNFPGRFSGRQFSNSRSEMNVSTLELGDSALYLCASSFRDRLYDEQFFGPGTRLTVL.

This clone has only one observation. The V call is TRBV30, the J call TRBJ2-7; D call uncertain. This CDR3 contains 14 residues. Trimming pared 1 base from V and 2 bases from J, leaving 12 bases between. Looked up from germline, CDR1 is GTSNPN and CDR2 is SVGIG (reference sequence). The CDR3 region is CAWSGPADPYEQYF. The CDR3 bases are TGTGCCTGGAGTGGACCTGCCGACCCCTACGAGCAGTACTTC.

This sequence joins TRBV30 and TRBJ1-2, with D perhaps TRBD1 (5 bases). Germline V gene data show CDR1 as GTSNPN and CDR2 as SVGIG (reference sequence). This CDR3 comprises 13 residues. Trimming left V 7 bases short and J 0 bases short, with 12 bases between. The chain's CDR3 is CASTGTTNYGYTF. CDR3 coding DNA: TGTGCCTCCACCGGGACGACTAACTATGGCTACACCTTC.

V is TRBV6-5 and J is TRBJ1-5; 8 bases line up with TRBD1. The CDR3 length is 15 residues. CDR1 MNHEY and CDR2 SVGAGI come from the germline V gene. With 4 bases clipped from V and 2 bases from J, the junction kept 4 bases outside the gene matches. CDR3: CASSSSTGGNQPQHF. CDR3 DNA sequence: TGTGCCAGCAGTTCATCGACAGGGGGCAATCAGCCCCAGCATTTT.

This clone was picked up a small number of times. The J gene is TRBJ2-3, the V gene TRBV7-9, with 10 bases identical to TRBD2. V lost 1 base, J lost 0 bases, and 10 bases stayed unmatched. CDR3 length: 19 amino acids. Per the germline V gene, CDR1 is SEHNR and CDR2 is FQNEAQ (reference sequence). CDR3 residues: CASSLVSSASGGSTDTQYF. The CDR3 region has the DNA TGTGCCAGCAGCTTAGTGTCATCGGCTAGCGGGGGCAGCACAGATACGCAGTATTTT.

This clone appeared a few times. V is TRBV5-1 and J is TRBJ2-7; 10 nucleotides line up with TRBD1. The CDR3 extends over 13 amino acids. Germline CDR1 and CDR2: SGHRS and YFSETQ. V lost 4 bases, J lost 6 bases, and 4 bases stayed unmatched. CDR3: CASSMTGGREQYF. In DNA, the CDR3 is TGCGCCAGCAGCATGACAGGGGGCCGCGAGCAGTACTTC.

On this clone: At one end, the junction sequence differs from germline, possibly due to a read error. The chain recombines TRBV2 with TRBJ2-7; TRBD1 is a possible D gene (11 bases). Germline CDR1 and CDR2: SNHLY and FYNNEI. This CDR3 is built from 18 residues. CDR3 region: CASSEGQGALGLASEQYF. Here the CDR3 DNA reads TGTGCCAGCAGCGAAGGACAGGGGGCATTGGGACTAGCGTCCGAGCAGTACTTC.

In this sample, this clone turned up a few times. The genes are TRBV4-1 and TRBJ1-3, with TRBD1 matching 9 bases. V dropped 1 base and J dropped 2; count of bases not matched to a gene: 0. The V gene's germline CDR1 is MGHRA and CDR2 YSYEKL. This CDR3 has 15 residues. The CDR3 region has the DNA TGCGCCAGCAGCCAAGGGACAGGGGCTGGAAACACCATATATTTT. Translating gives CASSQGTGAGNTIYF.

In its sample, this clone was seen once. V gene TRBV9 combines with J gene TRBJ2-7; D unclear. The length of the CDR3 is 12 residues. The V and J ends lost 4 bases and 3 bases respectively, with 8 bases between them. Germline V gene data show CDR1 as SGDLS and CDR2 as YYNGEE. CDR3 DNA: TGTGCCAGCAGCCCCCAGTTCTACGAGCAGTACTTC. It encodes CASSPQFYEQYF.

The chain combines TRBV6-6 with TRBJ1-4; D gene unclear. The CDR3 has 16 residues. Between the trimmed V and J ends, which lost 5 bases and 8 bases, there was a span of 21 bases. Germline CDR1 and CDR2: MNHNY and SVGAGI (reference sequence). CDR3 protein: CASSPPRSLEEEKLFF. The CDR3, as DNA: TGTGCCAGCAGTCCTCCTAGGAGTTTAGAGGAGGAAAAACTGTTTTTT.

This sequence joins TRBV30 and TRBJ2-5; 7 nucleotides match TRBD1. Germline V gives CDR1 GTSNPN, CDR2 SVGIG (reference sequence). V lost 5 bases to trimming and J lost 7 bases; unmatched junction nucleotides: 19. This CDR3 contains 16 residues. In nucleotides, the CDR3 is TGTGCCTGGCATGAGGACAGACAGGGAGCGATTGGGACCCAGTACTTC. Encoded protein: CAWHEDRQGAIGTQYF.

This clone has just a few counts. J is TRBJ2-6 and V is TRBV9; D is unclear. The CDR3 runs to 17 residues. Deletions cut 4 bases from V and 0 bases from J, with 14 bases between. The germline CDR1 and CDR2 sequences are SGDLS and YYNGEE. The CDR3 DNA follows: TGTGCCAGCAGCCCCTGGACGGTAAGCTCTGGGGCCAACGTCCTGACTTTC. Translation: CASSPWTVSSGANVLTF.

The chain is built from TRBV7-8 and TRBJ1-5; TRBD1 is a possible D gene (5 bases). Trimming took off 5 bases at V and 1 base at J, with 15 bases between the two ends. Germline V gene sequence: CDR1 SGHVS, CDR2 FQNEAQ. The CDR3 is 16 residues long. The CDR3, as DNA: TGTGCCAGCAGCCCTCTAACAGGAAAGAGCAATCAGCCCCAGCATTTT. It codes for CASSPLTGKSNQPQHF. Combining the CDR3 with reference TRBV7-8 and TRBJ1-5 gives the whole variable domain GAGVSQSPRYKVAKRGQDVALRCDPISGHVSLFWYQQALGQGPEFLTYFQNEAQLDKSGLPSDRFFAERPEGSVSTLKIQRTQQEDSAVYLCASSPLTGKSNQPQHFGDGTRLSIL.

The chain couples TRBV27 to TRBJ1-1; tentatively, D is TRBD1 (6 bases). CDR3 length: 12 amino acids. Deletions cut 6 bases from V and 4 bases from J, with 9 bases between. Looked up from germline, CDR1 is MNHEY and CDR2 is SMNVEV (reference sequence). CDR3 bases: TGTGCCAGCAGAAGAGGGGGCACTGAAGCTTTCTTT. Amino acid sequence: CASRRGGTEAFF.